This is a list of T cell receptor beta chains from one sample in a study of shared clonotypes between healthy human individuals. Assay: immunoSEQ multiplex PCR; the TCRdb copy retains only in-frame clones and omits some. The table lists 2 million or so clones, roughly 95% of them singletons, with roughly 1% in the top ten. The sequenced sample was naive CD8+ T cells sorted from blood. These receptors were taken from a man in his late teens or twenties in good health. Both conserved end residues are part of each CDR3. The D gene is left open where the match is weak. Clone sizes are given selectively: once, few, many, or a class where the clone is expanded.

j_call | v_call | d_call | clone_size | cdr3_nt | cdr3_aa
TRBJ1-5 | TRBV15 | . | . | TGTGCCACCAGCAGAGATTTAGGTGGGGGTCAGCCCCAGCATTTT | CATSRDLGGGQPQHF
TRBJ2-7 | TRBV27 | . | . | TGTGCCAGCAGTGAGGACGGGATCTACGAGCAGTACTTC | CASSEDGIYEQYF
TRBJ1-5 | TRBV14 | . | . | TGTGCCAGCAGAGGGCCTCCTATGAGGCAGCCCCAGCATTTT | CASRGPPMRQPQHF
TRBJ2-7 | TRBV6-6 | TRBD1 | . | TGTGCCTCTCGGACAGGGGGCTTCGAGCAGTACTTC | CASRTGGFEQYF
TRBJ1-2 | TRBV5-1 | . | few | TGCGCCAGCAGCTCGGCGGGGGGCGATCGTGGCTACACCTTC | CASSSAGGDRGYTF
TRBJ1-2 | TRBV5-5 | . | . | TGTGCCAGCAGCTTGGGAGCAGGTTCTAACTATGGCTACACCTTC | CASSLGAGSNYGYTF
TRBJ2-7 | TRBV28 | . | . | TGTGCCGCGTCCGAGAATAGCTCCTACGAGCAGTACTTC | CAASENSSYEQYF
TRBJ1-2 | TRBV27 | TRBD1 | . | TGTGCCAGCAGTTTATACGTCCCGGACAGGGGGCAATATGGCTACACCTTC | CASSLYVPDRGQYGYTF
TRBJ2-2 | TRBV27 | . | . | TGTGCCAGCAGTTTACCCGCGACTGTCCTCGGGGAGCTGTTTTTT | CASSLPATVLGELFF
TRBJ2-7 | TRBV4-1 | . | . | TGCGCCAGCAGCCAACCCCACGGTCCCTACGAGCAGTACTTC | CASSQPHGPYEQYF
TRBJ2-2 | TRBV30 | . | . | TGTGCCTGGAGGGCGGTCGTGGGGGAGCTGTTTTTT | CAWRAVVGELFF
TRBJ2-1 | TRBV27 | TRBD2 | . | TGTGCCAGCGGGTGGACTAGCGGAGTCTACAATGAGCAGTTCTTC | CASGWTSGVYNEQFF
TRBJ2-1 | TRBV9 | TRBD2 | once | TGTGCCAGCAGCGCCCCAATAGCGGGAGGGCCTCGGGAGCAGTTCTTC | CASSAPIAGGPREQFF
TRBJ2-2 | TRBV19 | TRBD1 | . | TGTGCCAGTACCCCCTTGGGGGGACAGGGCTTTTCCGGGGAGCTGTTTTTT | CASTPLGGQGFSGELFF
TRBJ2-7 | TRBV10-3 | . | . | TGTGCCATCAGTGAGTCCGGGTACGAGCAGTACTTC | CAISESGYEQYF
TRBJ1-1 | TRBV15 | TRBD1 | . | TGTGCCACCAGCAGAGTAGGCAGGGGGCCGAACACTGAAGCTTTCTTT | CATSRVGRGPNTEAFF
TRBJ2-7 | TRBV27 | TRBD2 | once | TGTGCCAGCAGTTCCAGTAGCGGGACCATGGGGGAGCAGTACTTC | CASSSSSGTMGEQYF
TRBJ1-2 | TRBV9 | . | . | TGTGCCAGCAGCGGTTTGGGAGCTGTCTATGGCTACACCTTC | CASSGLGAVYGYTF
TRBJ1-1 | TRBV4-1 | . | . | TGCGCCAGCAGCCAAGGATGGGGACGGGTGAACACTGAAGCTTTCTTT | CASSQGWGRVNTEAFF
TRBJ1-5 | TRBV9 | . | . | TGTGCCAGCAGCGAGGGAGGGGGGTTGCAGCCCCAGCATTTT | CASSEGGGLQPQHF
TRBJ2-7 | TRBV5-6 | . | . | TGTGCCAGCAGCGACGTAGCCAGCTCCTACGAGCAGTACTTC | CASSDVASSYEQYF
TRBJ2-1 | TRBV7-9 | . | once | TGTGCCAGCAGCTTAGGGGGCGAGAGACTGACGTACGAGCAGTTCTTC | CASSLGGERLTYEQFF
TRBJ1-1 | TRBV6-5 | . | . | TGTGCCAGCAGTTACAGGGGTTACACTGAAGCTTTCTTT | CASSYRGYTEAFF
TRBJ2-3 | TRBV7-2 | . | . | TGTGCCAGCAGCTTAGGGGCGGCTGGCACAGATACGCAGTATTTT | CASSLGAAGTDTQYF
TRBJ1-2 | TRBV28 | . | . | TGTGCCAGCAGTTTTGGGGATGCGGGCTATGGCTACACCTTC | CASSFGDAGYGYTF
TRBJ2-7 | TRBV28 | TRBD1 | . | TGTGCCAGCAGTTGGGACAGGGTAATCAACGAGCAGTACTTC | CASSWDRVINEQYF
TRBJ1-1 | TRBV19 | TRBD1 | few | TGTGCCAGTAGTCCATCCAACAGGGGCGGCACTGAAGCTTTCTTT | CASSPSNRGGTEAFF
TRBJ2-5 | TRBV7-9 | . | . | TGTGCCAGCAGTCAGAGGGGTGCGTTCCAAGAGACCCAGTACTTC | CASSQRGAFQETQYF
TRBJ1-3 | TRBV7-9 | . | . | TGTGCCAGCAGCTTTGGGGAGCCAAACACCATATATTTT | CASSFGEPNTIYF
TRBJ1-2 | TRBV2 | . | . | TGTGCCAGCAGCGATCCCAGGGGAGCTAACTATGGCTACACCTTC | CASSDPRGANYGYTF
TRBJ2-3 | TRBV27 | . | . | TGTGCCAGCACCTTTGCCATAGCATCCGATACGCAGTATTTT | CASTFAIASDTQYF
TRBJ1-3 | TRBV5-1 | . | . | TGCGCCAGCAGCTCAGGAGGAAACACCATATATTTT | CASSSGGNTIYF
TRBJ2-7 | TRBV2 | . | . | TGTGCCAGCACTTCTGACCGGGCATACGAGCAGTACTTC | CASTSDRAYEQYF
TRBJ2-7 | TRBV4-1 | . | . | TGCGCCAGCAGCCAAGATGGAAGGTTTGGGACGTACTTC | CASSQDGRFGTYF
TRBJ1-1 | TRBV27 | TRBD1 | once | TGTGCCAGCAGTTTGAGTACAGGGGACACTGAAGCTTTCTTT | CASSLSTGDTEAFF
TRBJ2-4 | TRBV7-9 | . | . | TGTGCCAGCAGCTTATTGGGGCCCAAAAACATTCAGTACTTC | CASSLLGPKNIQYF
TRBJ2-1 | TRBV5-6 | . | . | TGTGCCAGCAGCATAACCCGCGATGAGCAGTTCTTC | CASSITRDEQFF
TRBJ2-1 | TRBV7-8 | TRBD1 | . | TGTGCCAGCAGCTTACCTCGCTCGGGACAGATAGTATCCTACAATGAGCAGTTCTTC | CASSLPRSGQIVSYNEQFF
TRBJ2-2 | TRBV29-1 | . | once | TGCAGCGTTGTTCTTACTGACTCGAACACCGGGGAGCTGTTTTTT | CSVVLTDSNTGELFF
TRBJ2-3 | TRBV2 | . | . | TGTGCCAGCAGTGTGGATCACCGAGATACGCAGTATTTT | CASSVDHRDTQYF